The present entry profiles one TCR beta chain with its context. Its cognate antigen is unknown. The use of a sample-barcoded 5' primer and a J-beta primer mix characterized a second PCR of about 7 to 12 cycles. TCRdb recomputed calls from the 5' RACE reads with MiXCR, one row per CDR3 protein. The sample carries under 1,000,000 distinct CDR3 sequences, approximately 35% recorded once. The germline V gene has CDR1 SNHLY and CDR2 FYNNEI. V lost 6 bases and J 6 bases, leaving 12 bases between the germline ends. This CDR3 region has 13 residues. The data were obtained in a study of blood T cells in healthy people across ages. Study findings and constraints: Estimates based on one million T cells were treated as lower bounds.

This clonotype was sampled from a man between 18 and 35 years old in good health. Material: blood. The chain joins TRBV2 to TRBJ1-3; D is unresolved. The CDR3 bases are TGTGCCAGCAGAGAGATGATAGAAAACACCATATATTTT. Protein sequence: CASREMIENTIYF.